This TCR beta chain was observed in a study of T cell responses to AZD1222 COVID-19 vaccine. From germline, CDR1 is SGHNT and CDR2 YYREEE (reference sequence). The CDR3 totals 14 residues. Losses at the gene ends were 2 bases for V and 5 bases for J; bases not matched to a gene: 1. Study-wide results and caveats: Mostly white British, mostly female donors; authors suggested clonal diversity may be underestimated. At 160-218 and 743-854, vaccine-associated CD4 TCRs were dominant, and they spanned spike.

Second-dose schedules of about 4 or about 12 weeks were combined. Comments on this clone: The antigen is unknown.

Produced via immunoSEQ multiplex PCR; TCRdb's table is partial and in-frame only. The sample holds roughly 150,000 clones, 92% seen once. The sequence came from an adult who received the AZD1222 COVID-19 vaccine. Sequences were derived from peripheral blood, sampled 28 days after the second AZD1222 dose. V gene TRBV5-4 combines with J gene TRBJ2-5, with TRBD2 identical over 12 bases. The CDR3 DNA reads TGTGCCAGCAGCTTCCTAGCGGGGGGGGAGACCCAGTACTTC. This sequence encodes CASSFLAGGETQYF.